This T cell receptor beta chain was identified during a study of shared clonotypes between healthy human individuals. Study outcomes and limitations: Naive subsets generally had larger estimated richness than memory subsets.

The material for each subset, its genomic DNA, was split evenly across several immunoSEQ plates. Only in-frame clones appear in the TCRdb table, and some are missing; sequencing was by immunoSEQ multiplex PCR. Of about 1,500,000 clones in the sample, 95% to 97% were seen once. The V and J ends lost 8 bases and 1 base, in that order; junction bases with no gene match: 6. The CDR3 has 15 amino acids. The germline V gene has CDR1 MNHEY and CDR2 SMNVEV (reference sequence). With respect to this clone: The target antigen is unknown.

The rearrangement joins TRBV27 to TRBJ2-4; 9 nucleotides align to TRBD2. The sequenced material came from naive CD4+ T cells sorted from blood. The sample's subset: CD45RA+ positively selected. The receptor comes from a man aged 25 to 40 in good health. The CDR3 DNA sequence: TGTGCCAGCCTAGCGGGAAGGAAGGCCAAAAACATTCAGTACTTC. Translating it yields CASLAGRKAKNIQYF.